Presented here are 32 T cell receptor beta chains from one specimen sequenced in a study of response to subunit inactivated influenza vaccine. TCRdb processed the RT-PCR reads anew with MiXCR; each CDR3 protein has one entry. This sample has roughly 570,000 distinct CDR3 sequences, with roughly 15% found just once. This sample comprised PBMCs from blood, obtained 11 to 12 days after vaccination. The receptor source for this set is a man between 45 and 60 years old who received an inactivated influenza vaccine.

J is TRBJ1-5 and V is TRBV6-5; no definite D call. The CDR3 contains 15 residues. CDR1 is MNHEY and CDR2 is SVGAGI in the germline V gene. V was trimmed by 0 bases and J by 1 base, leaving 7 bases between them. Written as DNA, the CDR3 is TGTGCCAGCAGTTACTCTTACGGGAGCAATCAGCCCCAGCATTTT. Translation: CASSYSYGSNQPQHF.

The CDR3 protein is CAISETGQGQRYEQYF. The CDR3 DNA is TGTGCCATCAGTGAGACGGGACAGGGGCAACGGTACGAGCAGTACTTC. V gene TRBV10-3 combines with J gene TRBJ2-7; 10 positions match TRBD1. The germline V gene has CDR1 ENHRY and CDR2 SYGVKD. This CDR3 has 16 amino acids. J was trimmed by 4 bases and V by 2 bases; bases with no gene match: 8.

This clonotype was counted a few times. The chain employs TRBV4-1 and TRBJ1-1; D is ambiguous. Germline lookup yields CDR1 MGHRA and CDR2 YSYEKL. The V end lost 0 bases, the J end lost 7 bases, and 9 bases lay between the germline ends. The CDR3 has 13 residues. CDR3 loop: CASSQDREGEAFF. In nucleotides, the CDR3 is TGCGCCAGCAGCCAAGATCGGGAGGGTGAAGCTTTCTTT.

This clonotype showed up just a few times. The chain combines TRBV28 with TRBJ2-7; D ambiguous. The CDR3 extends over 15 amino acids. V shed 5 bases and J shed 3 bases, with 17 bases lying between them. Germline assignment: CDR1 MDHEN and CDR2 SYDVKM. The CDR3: CASSQLSAQYYEQYF. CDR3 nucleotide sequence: TGTGCCAGCAGTCAACTAAGCGCACAATACTACGAGCAGTACTTC. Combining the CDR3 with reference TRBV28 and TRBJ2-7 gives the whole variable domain DVKVTQSSRYLVKRTGEKVFLECVQDMDHENMFWYRQDPGLGLRLIYFSYDVKMKEKGDIPEGYSVSREKKERFSLILESASTNQTSMYLCASSQLSAQYYEQYFGPGTRLTVT.

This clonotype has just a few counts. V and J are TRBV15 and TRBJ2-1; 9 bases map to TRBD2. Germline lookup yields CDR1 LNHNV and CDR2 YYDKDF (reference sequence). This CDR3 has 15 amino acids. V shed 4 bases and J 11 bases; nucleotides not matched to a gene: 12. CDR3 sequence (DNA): TGTGCCACCAGCATTTTGCGGGAGGGACCCCAGAAGCAGTTCTTC. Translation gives CATSILREGPQKQFF.

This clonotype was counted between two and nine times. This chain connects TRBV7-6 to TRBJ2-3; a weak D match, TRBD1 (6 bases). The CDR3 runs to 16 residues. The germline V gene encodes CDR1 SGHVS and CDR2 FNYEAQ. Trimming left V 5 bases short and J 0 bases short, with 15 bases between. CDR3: CASSPYGTTSTDTQYF. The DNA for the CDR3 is TGTGCCAGCAGCCCGTACGGGACAACTAGCACAGATACGCAGTATTTT.

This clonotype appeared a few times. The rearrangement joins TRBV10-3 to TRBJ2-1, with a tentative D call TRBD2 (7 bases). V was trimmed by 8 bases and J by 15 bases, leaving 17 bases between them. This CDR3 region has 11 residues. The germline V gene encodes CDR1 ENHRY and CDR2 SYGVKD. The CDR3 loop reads CAIDRGAIRFF. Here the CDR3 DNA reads TGTGCCATCGATCGGGGGGCTATTCGGTTCTTC.

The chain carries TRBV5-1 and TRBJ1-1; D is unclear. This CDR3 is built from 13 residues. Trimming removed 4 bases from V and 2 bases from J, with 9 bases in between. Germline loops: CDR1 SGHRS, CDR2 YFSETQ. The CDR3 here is CASSEQYNTEAFF. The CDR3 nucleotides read TGCGCCAGCAGCGAACAGTACAACACTGAAGCTTTCTTT. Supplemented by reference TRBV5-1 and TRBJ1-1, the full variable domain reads KAGVTQTPRYLIKTRGQQVTLSCSPISGHRSVSWYQQTPGQGLQFLFEYFSETQRNKGNFPGRFSGRQFSNSRSEMNVSTLELGDSALYLCASSEQYNTEAFFGQGTRLTVV.

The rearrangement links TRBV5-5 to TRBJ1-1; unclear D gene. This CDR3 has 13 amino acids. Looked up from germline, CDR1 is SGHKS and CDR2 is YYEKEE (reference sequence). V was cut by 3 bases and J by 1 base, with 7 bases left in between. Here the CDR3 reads CASSYKWNTEAFF. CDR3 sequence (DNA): TGTGCCAGCAGCTACAAGTGGAACACTGAAGCTTTCTTT.

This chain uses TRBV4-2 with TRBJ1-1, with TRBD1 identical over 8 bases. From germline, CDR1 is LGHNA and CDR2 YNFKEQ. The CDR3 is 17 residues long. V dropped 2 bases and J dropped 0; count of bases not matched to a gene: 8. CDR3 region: CASSQPGQGWMNTEAFF. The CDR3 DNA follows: TGTGCCAGCAGCCAACCCGGACAGGGATGGATGAACACTGAAGCTTTCTTT.

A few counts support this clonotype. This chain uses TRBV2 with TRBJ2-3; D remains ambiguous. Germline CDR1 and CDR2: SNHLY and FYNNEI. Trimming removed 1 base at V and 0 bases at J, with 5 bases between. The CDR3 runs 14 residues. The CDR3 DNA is TGTGCCAGCAGTGAAGTAACTAGCACAGATACGCAGTATTTT. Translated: CASSEVTSTDTQYF.

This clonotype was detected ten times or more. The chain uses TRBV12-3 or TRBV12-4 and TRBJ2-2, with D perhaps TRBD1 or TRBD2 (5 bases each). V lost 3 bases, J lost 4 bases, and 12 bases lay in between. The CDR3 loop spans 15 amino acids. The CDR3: CASSFEGRGTGELFF. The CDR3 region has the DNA TGTGCCAGCAGTTTTGAGGGGCGAGGCACCGGGGAGCTGTTTTTT.

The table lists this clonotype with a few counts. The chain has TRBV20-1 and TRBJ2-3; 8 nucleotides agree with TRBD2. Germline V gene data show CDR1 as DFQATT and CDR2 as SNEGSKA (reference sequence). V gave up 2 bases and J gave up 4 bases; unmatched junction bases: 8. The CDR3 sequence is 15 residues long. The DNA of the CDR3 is TGCAGTGCTAGAATGTCGCGGGGGGCCCCAGATACGCAGTATTTT. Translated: CSARMSRGAPDTQYF.

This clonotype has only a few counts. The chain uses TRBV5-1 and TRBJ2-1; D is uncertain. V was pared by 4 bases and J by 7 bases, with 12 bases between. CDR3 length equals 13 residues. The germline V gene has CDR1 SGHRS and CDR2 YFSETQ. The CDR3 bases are TGCGCCAGCAGCCCGGTGGGCGTAAATGAGCAGTTCTTC. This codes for CASSPVGVNEQFF.

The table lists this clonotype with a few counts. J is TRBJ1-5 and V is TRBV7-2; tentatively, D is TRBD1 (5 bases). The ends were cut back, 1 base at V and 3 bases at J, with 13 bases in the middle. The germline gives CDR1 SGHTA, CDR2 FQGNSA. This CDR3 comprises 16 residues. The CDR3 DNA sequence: TGTGCCAGCAGCTTAGGTCCGGGGGGGAACAATCAGCCCCAGCATTTT. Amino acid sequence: CASSLGPGGNNQPQHF.

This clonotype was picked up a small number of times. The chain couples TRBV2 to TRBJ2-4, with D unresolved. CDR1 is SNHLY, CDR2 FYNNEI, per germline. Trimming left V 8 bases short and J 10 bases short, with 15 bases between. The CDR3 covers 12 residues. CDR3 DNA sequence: TGTGCCAGCGCCGCTGGGCCCAAAATTCAGTACTTC. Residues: CASAAGPKIQYF. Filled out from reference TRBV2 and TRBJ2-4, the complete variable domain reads EPEVTQTPSHQVTQMGQEVILRCVPISNHLYFYWYRQILGQKVEFLVSFYNNEISEKSEIFDDQFSVERPDGSNFTLKIRSTKLEDSAMYFCASAAGPKIQYFGAGTRLSVL.

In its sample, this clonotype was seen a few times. DNA for the CDR3: TGTGCCAGCAGCGAAGACAGGGGAAGGATGAACACTGAAGCTTTCTTT. The encoded protein is CASSEDRGRMNTEAFF. V gene TRBV9 combines with J gene TRBJ1-1; 8 nucleotides align to TRBD1. From germline, CDR1 is SGDLS and CDR2 YYNGEE. The CDR3 is made up of 16 amino acids. The junction had 7 bases not matched to a gene; V was cut back by 3 bases and J by 0 bases.

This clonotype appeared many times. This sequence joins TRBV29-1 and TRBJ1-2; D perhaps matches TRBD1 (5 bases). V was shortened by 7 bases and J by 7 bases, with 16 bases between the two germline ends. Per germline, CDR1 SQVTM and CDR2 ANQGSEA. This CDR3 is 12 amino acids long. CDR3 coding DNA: TGCAGCGCCCTGGGACTCTCCTTTGGCTACACCTTC. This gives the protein CSALGLSFGYTF.

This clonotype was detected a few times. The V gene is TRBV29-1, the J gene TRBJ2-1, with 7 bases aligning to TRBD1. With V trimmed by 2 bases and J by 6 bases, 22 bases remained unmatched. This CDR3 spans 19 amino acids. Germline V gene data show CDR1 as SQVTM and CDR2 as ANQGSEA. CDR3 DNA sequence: TGCAGCGTTGAAACCCCCCACCCTAACAGGGGATACCTACTCAATGAGCAGTTCTTC. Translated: CSVETPHPNRGYLLNEQFF.

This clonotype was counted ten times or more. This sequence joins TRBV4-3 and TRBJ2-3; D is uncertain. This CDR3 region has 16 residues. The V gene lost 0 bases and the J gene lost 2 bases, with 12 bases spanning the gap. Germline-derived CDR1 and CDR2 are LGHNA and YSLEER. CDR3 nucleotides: TGCGCCAGCAGCCAAGAAGCAGGACCCCCCACAGATACGCAGTATTTT. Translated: CASSQEAGPPTDTQYF.

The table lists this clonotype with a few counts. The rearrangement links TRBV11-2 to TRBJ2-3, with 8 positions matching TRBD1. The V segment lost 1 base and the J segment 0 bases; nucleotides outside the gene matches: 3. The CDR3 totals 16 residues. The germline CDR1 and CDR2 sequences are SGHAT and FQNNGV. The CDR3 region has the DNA TGTGCCAGCAGCTTAGTACAGGGGGGAAGCACAGATACGCAGTATTTT. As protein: CASSLVQGGSTDTQYF.

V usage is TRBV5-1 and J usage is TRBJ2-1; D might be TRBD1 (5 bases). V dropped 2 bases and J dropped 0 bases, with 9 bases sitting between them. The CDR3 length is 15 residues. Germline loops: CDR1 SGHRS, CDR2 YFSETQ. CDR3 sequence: CASSFLQGSYNEQFF. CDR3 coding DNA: TGCGCCAGCAGCTTTTTGCAGGGCTCCTACAATGAGCAGTTCTTC.

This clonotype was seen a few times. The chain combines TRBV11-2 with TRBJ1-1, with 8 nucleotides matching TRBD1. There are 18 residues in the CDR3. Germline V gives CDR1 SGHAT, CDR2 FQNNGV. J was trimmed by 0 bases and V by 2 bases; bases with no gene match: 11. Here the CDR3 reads CASSLSGTGINLNTEAFF. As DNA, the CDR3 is TGTGCCAGCAGCTTAAGTGGGACAGGAATCAATCTGAACACTGAAGCTTTCTTT.

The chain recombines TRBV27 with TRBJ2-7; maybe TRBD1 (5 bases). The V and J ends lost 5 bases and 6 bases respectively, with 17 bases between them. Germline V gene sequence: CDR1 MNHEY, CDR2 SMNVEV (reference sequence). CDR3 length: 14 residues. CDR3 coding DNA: TGTGCCAGCAGTCAGGGTTCCCGCTACGGCGAGCAGTACTTC. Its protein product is CASSQGSRYGEQYF.

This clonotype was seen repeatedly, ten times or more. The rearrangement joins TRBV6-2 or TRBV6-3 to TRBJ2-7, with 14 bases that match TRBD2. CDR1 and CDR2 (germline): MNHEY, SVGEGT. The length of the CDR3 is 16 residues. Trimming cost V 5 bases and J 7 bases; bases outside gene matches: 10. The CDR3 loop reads CASSQLSGTSGREQYF. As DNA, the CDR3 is TGTGCCAGCAGTCAGTTGTCCGGGACTAGCGGGAGAGAGCAGTACTTC.

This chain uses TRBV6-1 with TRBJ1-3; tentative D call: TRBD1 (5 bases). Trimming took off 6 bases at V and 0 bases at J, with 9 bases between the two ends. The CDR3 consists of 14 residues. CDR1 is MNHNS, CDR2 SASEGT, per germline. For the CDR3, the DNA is TGTGCCAGCAGGATCGACAGCTCTGGAAACACCATATATTTT. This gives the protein CASRIDSSGNTIYF.

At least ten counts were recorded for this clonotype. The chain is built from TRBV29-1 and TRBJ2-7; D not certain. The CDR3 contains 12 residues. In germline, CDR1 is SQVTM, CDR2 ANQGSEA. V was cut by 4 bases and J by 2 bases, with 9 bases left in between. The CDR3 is CSVVGQAYEQYF. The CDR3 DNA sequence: TGCAGCGTTGTAGGGCAAGCCTACGAGCAGTACTTC.

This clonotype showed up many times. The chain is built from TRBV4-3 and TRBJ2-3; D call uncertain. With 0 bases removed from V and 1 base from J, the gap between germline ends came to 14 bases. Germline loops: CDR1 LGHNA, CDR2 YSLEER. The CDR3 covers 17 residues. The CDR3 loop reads CASSQESTSIGTDTQYF. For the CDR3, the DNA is TGCGCCAGCAGCCAAGAGTCGACGTCAATTGGCACAGATACGCAGTATTTT.

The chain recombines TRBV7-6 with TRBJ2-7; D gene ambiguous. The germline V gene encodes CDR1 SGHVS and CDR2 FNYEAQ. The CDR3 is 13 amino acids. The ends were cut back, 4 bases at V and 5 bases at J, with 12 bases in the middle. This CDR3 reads CASSWVAGDEQYF. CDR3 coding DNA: TGTGCCAGCAGCTGGGTAGCCGGCGACGAGCAGTACTTC.

The CDR3 reads CASSSGTGALQPQHF. The CDR3 nucleotides are TGTGCCAGCTCATCCGGGACAGGGGCTCTTCAGCCCCAGCATTTT. The chain uses TRBV18 and TRBJ1-5; 10 nucleotides align to TRBD1. The germline gives CDR1 KGHSH, CDR2 LQKENI. Trimming cost V 5 bases and J 6 bases; bases outside gene matches: 7. This CDR3 comprises 15 residues.

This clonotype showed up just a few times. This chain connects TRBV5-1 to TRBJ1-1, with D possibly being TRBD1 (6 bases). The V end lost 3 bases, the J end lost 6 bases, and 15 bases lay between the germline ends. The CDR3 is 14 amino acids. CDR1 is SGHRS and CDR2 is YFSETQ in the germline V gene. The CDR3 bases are TGCGCCAGCAGCTCTCCGGGGGCGAGTGCTGAAGCTTTCTTT. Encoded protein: CASSSPGASAEAFF.

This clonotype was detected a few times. The chain's CDR3 is CASSLGRAGQPQHF. The CDR3 DNA follows: TGTGCCAGCAGTTTAGGCAGGGCCGGTCAGCCCCAGCATTTT. The V gene is TRBV28, the J gene TRBJ1-5, with a possible D match to TRBD1 (5 bases). Looked up from germline, CDR1 is MDHEN and CDR2 is SYDVKM. CDR3 length: 14 residues. Trimming took 2 bases from V and 6 from J, leaving 11 bases between them.